This T cell receptor (beta chain) was sequenced in a study of blood T cell repertoires in COVID-19. At the level of the study: There were acute and convalescent COVID-19 samples, and they came from the United States, Italy and Spain.

Trimming removed 6 bases from V and 4 bases from J; junction bases left unmatched: 5. The CDR3 runs to 14 residues. Germline loops: CDR1 SGHTA, CDR2 FQGNSA. As originally analysed: For nucleated cells, counts were estimated from reference gene primer amplification. Here immunoSEQ multiplex PCR was the method, and the copy in TCRdb shows in-frame clones only, minus some. The V and J calls and the clone size are those of that table, but D and trimming were determined from the DNA. The sample has roughly 250,000 clones, 80% to 90% seen once. Only a few counts were recorded for this clone. The sample consisted of peripheral blood. The sequence was collected from a woman in her twenties or thirties with COVID-19, enrolled during active disease. This chain uses TRBV7-2 with TRBJ1-3, with 8 bases lining up with TRBD1. The CDR3: CASRDRAPGNTIYF. CDR3 nucleotide sequence: TGTGCCAGCAGGGACAGGGCCCCGGGAAACACCATATATTTT. Using reference TRBV7-2 and TRBJ1-3 for the parts outside the CDR3, the full variable domain is GAGVSQSPSNKVTEKGKDVELRCDPISGHTALYWYRQSLGQGLEFLIYFQGNSAPDKSGLPSDRFSAERTGGSVSTLTIQRTQQEDSAVYLCASRDRAPGNTIYFGEGSWLTVV.